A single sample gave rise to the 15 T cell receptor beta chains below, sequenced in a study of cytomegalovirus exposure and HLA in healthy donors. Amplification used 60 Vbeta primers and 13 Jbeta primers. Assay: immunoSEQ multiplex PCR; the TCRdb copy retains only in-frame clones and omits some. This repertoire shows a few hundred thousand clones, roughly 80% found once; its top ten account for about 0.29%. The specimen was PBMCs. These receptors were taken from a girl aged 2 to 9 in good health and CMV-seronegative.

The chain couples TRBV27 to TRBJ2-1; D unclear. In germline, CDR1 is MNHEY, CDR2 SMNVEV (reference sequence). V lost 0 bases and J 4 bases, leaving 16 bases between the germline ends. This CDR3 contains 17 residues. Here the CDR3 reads CASSLSSPGRRYNEQFF. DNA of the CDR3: TGTGCCAGCAGTTTATCCTCCCCTGGGCGCAGGTACAATGAGCAGTTCTTC.

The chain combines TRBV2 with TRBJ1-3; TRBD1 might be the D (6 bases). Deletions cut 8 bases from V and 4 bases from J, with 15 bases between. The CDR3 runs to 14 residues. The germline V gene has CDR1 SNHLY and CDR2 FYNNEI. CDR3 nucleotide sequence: TGTGCCAGCGGGCAACAGGGAACCGGAAACACCATATATTTT. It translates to CASGQQGTGNTIYF.

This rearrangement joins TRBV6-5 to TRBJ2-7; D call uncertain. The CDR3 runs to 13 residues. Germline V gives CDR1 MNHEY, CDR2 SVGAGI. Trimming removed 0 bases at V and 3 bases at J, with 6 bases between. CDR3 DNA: TGTGCCAGCAGTTACTCAACATACTACGAGCAGTACTTC. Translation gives CASSYSTYYEQYF.

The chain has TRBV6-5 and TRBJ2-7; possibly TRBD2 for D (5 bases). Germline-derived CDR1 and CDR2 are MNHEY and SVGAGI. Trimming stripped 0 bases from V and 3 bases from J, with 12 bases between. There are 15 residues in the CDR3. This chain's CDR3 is CASSYSKGGGYEQYF. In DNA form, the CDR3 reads TGTGCCAGCAGTTACTCGAAAGGCGGAGGCTACGAGCAGTACTTC.

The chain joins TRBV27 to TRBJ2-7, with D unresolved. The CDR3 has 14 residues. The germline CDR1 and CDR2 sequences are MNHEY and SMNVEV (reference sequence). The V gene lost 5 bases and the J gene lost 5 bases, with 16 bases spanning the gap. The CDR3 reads CASSPSYPPHEQYF. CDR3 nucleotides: TGTGCCAGCAGTCCGAGTTACCCCCCCCACGAGCAGTACTTC.

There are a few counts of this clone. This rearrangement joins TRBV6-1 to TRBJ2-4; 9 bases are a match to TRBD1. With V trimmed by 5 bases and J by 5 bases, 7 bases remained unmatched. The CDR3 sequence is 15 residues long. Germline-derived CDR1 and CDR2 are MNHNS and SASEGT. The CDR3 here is CASSNRGRGENIQYF. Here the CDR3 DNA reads TGTGCCAGCAGTAACAGGGGGCGCGGGGAAAACATTCAGTACTTC.

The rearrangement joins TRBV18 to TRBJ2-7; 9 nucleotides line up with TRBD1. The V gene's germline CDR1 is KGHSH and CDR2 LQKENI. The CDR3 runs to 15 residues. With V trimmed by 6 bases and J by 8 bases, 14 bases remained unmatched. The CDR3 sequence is CASSPRDRDRAQQYF. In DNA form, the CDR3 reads TGTGCCAGCTCGCCTAGGGACCGGGACAGGGCGCAGCAGTACTTC. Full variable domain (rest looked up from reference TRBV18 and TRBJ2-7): NAGVMQNPRHLVRRRGQEARLRCSPMKGHSHVYWYRQLPEEGLKFMVYLQKENIIDESGMPKERFSAEFPKEGPSILRIQQVVRGDSAAYFCASSPRDRDRAQQYFGPGTRLTVT.

CDR3 loop: CASSYSEGLAGLEQYF. CDR3 sequence (DNA): TGTGCCAGCAGTTACTCGGAGGGACTAGCGGGATTAGAGCAGTACTTC. This chain joins TRBV6-5 and TRBJ2-7; 13 bases line up with TRBD2. The CDR3 has 16 residues. CDR1 is MNHEY and CDR2 is SVGAGI in the germline V gene. With V trimmed by 0 bases and J by 7 bases, 6 bases remained unmatched.

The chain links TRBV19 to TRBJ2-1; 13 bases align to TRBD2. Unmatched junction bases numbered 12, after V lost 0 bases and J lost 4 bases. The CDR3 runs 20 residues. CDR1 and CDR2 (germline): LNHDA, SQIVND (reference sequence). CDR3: CASSIDAGTSGEGEYNEQFF. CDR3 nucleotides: TGTGCCAGTAGTATAGACGCCGGGACTAGCGGGGAGGGGGAATACAATGAGCAGTTCTTC.

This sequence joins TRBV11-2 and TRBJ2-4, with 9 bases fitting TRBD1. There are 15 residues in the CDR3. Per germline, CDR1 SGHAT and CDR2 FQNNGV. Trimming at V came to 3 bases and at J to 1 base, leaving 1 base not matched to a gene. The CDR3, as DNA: TGTGCCAGCAGCTTGGGACAGGGCGCCAAAAACATTCAGTACTTC. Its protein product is CASSLGQGAKNIQYF.

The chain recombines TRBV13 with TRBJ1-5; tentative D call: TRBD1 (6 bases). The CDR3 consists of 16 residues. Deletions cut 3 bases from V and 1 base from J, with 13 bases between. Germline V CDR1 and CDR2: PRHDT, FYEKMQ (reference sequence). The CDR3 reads CASSFGGRASNQPQHF. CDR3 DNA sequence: TGTGCCAGCAGCTTTGGGGGCAGGGCGAGCAATCAGCCCCAGCATTTT.

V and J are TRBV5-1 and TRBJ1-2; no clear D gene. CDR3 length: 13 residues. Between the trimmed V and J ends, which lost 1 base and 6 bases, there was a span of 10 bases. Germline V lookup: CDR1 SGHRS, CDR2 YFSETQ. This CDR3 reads CASSLNGDNGYTF. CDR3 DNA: TGCGCCAGCAGCTTGAACGGGGATAATGGCTACACCTTC.

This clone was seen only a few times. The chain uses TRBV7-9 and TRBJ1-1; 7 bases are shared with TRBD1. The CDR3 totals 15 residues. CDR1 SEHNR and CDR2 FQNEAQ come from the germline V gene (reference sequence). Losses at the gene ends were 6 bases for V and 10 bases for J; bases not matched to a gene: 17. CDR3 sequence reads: CASSYWGTGVAAAFF. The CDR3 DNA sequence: TGTGCCAGCAGTTATTGGGGCACAGGGGTGGCCGCAGCTTTCTTT.

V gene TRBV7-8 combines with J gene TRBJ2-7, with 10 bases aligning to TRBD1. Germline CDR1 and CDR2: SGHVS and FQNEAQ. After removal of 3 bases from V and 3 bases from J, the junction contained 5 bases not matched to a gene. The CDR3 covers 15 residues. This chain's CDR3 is CASSFGTGAIYEQYF. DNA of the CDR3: TGTGCCAGCAGCTTCGGGACAGGGGCGATCTACGAGCAGTACTTC.

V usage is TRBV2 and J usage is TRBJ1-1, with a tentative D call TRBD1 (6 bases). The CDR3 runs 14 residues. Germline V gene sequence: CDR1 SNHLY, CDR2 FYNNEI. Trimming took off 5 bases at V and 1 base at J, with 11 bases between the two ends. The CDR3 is CASSTGFANTEAFF. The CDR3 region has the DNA TGTGCCAGCAGTACAGGGTTCGCGAACACTGAAGCTTTCTTT.